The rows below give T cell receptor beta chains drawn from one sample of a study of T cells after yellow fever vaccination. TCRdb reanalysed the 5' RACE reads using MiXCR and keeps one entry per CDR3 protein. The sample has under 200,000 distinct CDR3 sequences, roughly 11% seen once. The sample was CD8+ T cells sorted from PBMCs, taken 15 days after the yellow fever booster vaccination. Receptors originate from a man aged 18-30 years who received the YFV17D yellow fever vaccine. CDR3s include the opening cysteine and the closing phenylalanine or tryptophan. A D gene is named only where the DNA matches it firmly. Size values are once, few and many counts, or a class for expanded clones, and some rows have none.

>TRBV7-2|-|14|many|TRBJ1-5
CASSPDPSNQPQHF
TGTGCCAGCAGCCCCGACCCCAGCAATCAGCCCCAGCATTTT
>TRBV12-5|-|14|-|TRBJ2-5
CASGLWGGRETQYF
TGTGCTAGTGGTTTGTGGGGAGGCCGGGAGACCCAGTACTTC
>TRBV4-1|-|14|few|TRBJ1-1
CASSSQGTNTEAFF
TGCGCCAGCAGCTCCCAGGGGACGAACACTGAAGCTTTCTTT
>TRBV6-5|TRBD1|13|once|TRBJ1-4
CASRPGTGEKLFF
TGTGCCAGCAGACCAGGGACAGGTGAAAAACTGTTTTTT
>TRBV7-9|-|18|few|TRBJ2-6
CASSSRTFDPSGANVLTF
TGTGCCAGCAGCTCCCGGACGTTTGATCCCTCTGGGGCCAACGTCCTGACTTTC
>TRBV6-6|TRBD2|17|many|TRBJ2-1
CASSYLSPGGPNNEQFF
TGTGCCAGCAGTTACCTATCCCCGGGGGGGCCGAACAATGAGCAGTTCTTC
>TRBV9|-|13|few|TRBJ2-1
CASSVVGNNEQFF
TGTGCCAGCAGCGTAGTAGGGAACAATGAGCAGTTCTTC
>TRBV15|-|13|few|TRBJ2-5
CATSAGSQETQYF
TGTGCCACCAGCGCCGGCAGCCAAGAGACCCAGTACTTC
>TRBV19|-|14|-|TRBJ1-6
CASSVDSYNSPLHF
TGTGCCAGTAGTGTGGACTCCTATAATTCACCCCTCCACTTT
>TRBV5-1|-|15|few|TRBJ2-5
CASSASGAYEETQYF
TGCGCCAGCTCTGCGTCTGGGGCCTACGAGGAGACCCAGTACTTC
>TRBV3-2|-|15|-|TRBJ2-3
CASSERGVGTDTQYF
TGTGCCAGCAGCGAGCGGGGAGTGGGCACAGATACGCAGTATTTT
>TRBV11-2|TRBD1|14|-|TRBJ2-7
CASSLGTGGAEQYF
TGTGCCAGCAGCTTGGGGACAGGGGGCGCCGAGCAGTACTTC
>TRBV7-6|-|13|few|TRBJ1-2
CASTPDTGYGYTF
TGTGCCAGCACCCCTGACACCGGCTATGGCTACACCTTC
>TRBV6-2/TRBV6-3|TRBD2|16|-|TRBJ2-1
CASSHPGGGIGDEQFF
TGTGCCAGCAGTCACCCCGGCGGGGGGATCGGCGATGAGCAGTTCTTC
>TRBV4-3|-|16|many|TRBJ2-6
CASSQDIVSGANVLTF
TGCGCCAGCAGCCAAGATATTGTCTCTGGGGCCAACGTCCTGACTTTC
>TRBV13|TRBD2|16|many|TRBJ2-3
CASSLGLAGGTDTQYF
TGTGCCAGCAGCTTAGGCCTAGCGGGGGGCACAGATACGCAGTATTTT
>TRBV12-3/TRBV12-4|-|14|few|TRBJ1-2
CASTFGTNNYGYTF
TGTGCCAGCACTTTCGGTACAAATAACTATGGCTACACCTTC